The source of this TCR beta chain is a study of blood T cell repertoires in COVID-19. Overall study context: There were acute and convalescent COVID-19 samples, and they came from the United States, Italy and Spain.

Authors' processing steps: How many nucleated cells were present was estimated from reference gene primer amplification. Using immunoSEQ multiplex PCR, the repertoire was profiled, and TCRdb retains in-frame clones only, with some absent. That table is the source of V, J and clone size, and D and trimming were worked out from the DNA. The repertoire has some 95,000 clones, around 93% of them found once; the top ten carry about 2%. This clone has only a few counts. V dropped 5 bases and J dropped 4; count of bases not matched to a gene: 8. CDR1 and CDR2 (germline): MGHRA, YSYEKL. There are 15 residues in the CDR3.

The material sequenced was peripheral blood. V is TRBV4-1 and J is TRBJ2-7; 10 bases line up with TRBD2. This TCR was sampled from a human donor with active COVID-19. The donor label of this sample is uncertain. CDR3 protein: CASSNLAGAAYEQYF. The CDR3 DNA reads TGCGCCAGCAGCAATCTAGCGGGGGCCGCGTACGAGCAGTACTTC.